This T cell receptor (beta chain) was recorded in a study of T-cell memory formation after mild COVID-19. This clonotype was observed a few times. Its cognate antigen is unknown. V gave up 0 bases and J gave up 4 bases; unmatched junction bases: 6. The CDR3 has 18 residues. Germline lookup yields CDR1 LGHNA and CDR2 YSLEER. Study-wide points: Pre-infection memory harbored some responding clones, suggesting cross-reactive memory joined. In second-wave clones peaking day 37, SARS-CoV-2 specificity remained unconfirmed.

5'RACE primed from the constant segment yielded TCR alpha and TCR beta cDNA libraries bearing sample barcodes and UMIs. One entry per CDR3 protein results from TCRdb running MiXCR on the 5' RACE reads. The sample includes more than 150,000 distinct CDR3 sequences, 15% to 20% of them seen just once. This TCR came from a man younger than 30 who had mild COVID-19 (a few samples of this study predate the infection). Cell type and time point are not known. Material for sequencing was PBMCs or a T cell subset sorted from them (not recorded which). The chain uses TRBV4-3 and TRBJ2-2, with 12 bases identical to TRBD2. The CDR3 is CASSQERPGLAGTGELFF. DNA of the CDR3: TGCGCCAGCAGCCAAGAACGTCCGGGACTAGCGGGCACCGGGGAGCTGTTTTTT.